This TCR beta chain was identified in a study of cytomegalovirus exposure and HLA in healthy donors. As for the study in general: Of all 400 or so donors who were genotyped, roughly 81% belonged to the Caucasian-associated ancestry cluster.

Germline values: CDR1 MNHEY, CDR2 SVGAGI. The trim removed 6 bases at V and 3 bases at J, leaving 6 bases unmatched. The CDR3 sequence is 14 residues long. This clone is medium-sized (0.01 to 0.1%). Its antigen is still unknown. Use of 60 Vbeta and 13 Jbeta primers characterized the PCR. Data came from immunoSEQ multiplex PCR; TCRdb stores just in-frame clones and leaves some out. The repertoire consists of about 52,000 clones, with about 57% occurring once and the leading ten covering about 11%. Findings and limits, study-wide: High specificity and sensitivity for cytomegalovirus status were reported for the classifier. With DRB1 most and HLA-C fewest, TCR association rates differed between HLA loci in a later analysis.

The V and J genes are TRBV6-5 and TRBJ1-2; 8 bases line up with TRBD1. This receptor was identified in a human donor in good health. The sequencing sample was made of PBMCs. CDR3 sequence: CASRQDRVYYGYTF. The CDR3 coding sequence is TGTGCCAGCAGACAGGACAGGGTCTACTATGGCTACACCTTC.